This entry describes one T cell receptor (beta chain). Its antigen is currently unknown. The CDR3 totals 13 residues. With 4 bases removed from V and 4 bases from J, the gap between germline ends came to 13 bases. Germline loops: CDR1 GTSNPN, CDR2 SVGIG (reference sequence). This entry comes from a study of cytomegalovirus exposure and HLA in healthy donors. Whole-study results and caveats: A later look showed TCR association rates differing by HLA locus, highest for DRB1 and lowest for HLA-C. Later genetic work tied a missense DCLRE1C variant to beta-chain V and J trimming.

Researchers ran the PCR with 60 Vbeta and 13 Jbeta primers. The table came from immunoSEQ multiplex PCR; TCRdb's copy has only in-frame clones and leaves some out. The sample contains some 190,000 clones, around 80% of which appear only once. Sequencing used PBMCs. The source of this sequence is a man younger than 30 in good health and CMV-seronegative. The rearrangement joins TRBV30 to TRBJ1-2; D remains ambiguous. The CDR3 here is CAWNPRGGYGYTF. CDR3 sequence (DNA): TGTGCCTGGAACCCTAGAGGAGGCTATGGCTACACCTTC.